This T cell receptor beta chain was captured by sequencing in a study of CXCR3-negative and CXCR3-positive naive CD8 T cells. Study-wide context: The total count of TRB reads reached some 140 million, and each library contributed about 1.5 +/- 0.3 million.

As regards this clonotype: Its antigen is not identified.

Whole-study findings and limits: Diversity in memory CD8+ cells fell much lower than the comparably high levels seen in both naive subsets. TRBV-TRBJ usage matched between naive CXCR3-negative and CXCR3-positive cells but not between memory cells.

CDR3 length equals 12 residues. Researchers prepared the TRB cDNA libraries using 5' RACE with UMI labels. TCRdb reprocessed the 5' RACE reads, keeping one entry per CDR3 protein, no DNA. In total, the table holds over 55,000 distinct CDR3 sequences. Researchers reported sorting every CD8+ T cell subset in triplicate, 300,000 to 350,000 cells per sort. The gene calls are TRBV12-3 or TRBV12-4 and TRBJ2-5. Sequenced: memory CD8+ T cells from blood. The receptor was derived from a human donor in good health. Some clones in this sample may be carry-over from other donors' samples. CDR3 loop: CASSLGAETQYF.